The TCR beta chain described here comes from a study of T cell responses to AZD1222 COVID-19 vaccine. Findings of the study overall: Close to half of all spike-specific TCRs reportedly target regions of the variants that are unmutated. The sample set comprised mostly white British donors with more females, and clonal diversity was possibly underestimated. Spike was spanned by vaccine-associated CD4 TCRs, which were dominant at 160-218 and 743-854.

The CDR3 length is 15 residues. Germline CDR1 is MNHNS and CDR2 is SASEGT. Unmatched junction bases numbered 4, after V lost 3 bases and J lost 0 bases. Pooling was applied to second doses at about 4 or about 12 weeks. Measured with immunoSEQ multiplex PCR; TCRdb has only the in-frame clones, and not every one. Altogether 60,000 to 90,000 clones are present, around 87% being singletons, with the ten largest covering about 17%. With respect to this clone: Its antigen is as yet unknown.

This sequence joins TRBV6-1 and TRBJ1-1, with 7 nucleotides matching TRBD1. The sequence derives from an adult who received the AZD1222 COVID-19 vaccine. The source material was peripheral blood, sampled 28 days after the second AZD1222 dose. In DNA, the CDR3 is TGTGCCAGCAGTGACCCGGGACAGATGAACACTGAAGCTTTCTTT. It codes for CASSDPGQMNTEAFF.